The 4 T cell receptor beta chains in this list originate from one sample, sequenced in a study of blood T cell repertoires in COVID-19. Here immunoSEQ multiplex PCR was the method, and the copy in TCRdb shows in-frame clones only, minus some. The repertoire includes roughly 40,000 clones, roughly 90% of them detected once, and over 5% sits in the top ten. Sequencing was carried out using peripheral blood. All receptors derive from a human donor in a cohort sampled during active COVID-19.

This sequence joins TRBV11-2 and TRBJ1-2; D not certain. The CDR3 is 13 residues long. Germline CDR1 and CDR2: SGHAT and FQNNGV. Trimming removed 5 bases from V and 3 bases from J, with 10 bases in between. CDR3 sequence: CASSRIGHYGYTF. CDR3 DNA: TGTGCCAGCAGCCGGATTGGGCACTATGGCTACACCTTC.

The chain uses TRBV19 and TRBJ2-1; TRBD1 matches at 8 bases. The J segment lost 7 bases and the V segment lost 8 bases, leaving 7 bases of the junction unmatched. The CDR3 consists of 13 residues. Looked up from germline, CDR1 is LNHDA and CDR2 is SQIVND (reference sequence). CDR3 nucleotides: TGTGCCAGTGGACAGGGCACCATTAATGAGCAGTTCTTC. This translates into CASGQGTINEQFF.

For this clone: The sample carries other DNA sequences with the same CDR3. The rearrangement joins TRBV6-2 or TRBV6-3 to TRBJ2-7; 12 nucleotides align to TRBD2. There are 14 residues in the CDR3. V shed 2 bases, J shed 4 bases, and the junction held 0 bases outside the gene matches. CDR1 is MNHEY and CDR2 is SVGEGT in the germline V gene. CDR3 nucleotide sequence: TGTGCCAGCAGTTACGGGACTAGCGGGTACGAGCAGTACTTC. Protein sequence: CASSYGTSGYEQYF.

This clone was observed once. The V call is TRBV9, the J call TRBJ2-3; 9 bases align to TRBD2. Germline V gene lookup returns CDR1 SGDLS and CDR2 YYNGEE. With 0 bases clipped from V and 0 bases from J, the junction kept 14 bases outside the gene matches. The CDR3 covers 20 residues. CDR3 sequence: CASSVDPKKYTSGSTDTQYF. As DNA, the CDR3 is TGTGCCAGCAGCGTAGATCCCAAGAAATATACTAGCGGGAGCACAGATACGCAGTATTTT.